Sequencing of this T cell receptor (beta chain) was carried out in a study of T cell responses to AZD1222 COVID-19 vaccine. General study results and limits: The donor cohort was predominantly white British with a female majority, and clonal diversity may have been underestimated. Spike-wide vaccine-associated CD4 TCRs dominated at 160-218 and 743-854. After two AZD1222 doses, spike-specific TCR breadth and depth rose versus day 0.

Measured with immunoSEQ multiplex PCR; TCRdb has only the in-frame clones, and not every one. In the table there are around 150,000 clones, 90% to 95% of which are singletons. Germline V gives CDR1 SEHNR, CDR2 FQNEAQ (reference sequence). The V segment lost 5 bases and the J segment 8 bases; nucleotides outside the gene matches: 22. This CDR3 contains 19 residues. This clone appeared a single time. Its antigen is unidentified. The sequenced sample was peripheral blood, obtained 28 days after the second AZD1222 dose. The sequence was obtained from an adult who received the AZD1222 COVID-19 vaccine. The gene calls are TRBV7-9 and TRBJ2-1; the match to TRBD1 covers 9 bases. DNA of the CDR3: TGTGCCAGCAGCGTCCGGGACAGGGTCCTGACTACTGGGGCGGATGAGCAGTTCTTC. Protein: CASSVRDRVLTTGADEQFF.